This T cell receptor beta chain was captured in a study of cytomegalovirus exposure and HLA in healthy donors. Across the study: One earlier analysis, a look at approximately 180 million T cells, found roughly 120 million unique TCR beta sequences. Study results and caveats: A later analysis linked a missense variant in DCLRE1C to the trimming of TCR beta V and J genes. According to reports, the classifier identified cytomegalovirus status with high specificity and sensitivity. The study assumed roughly uniform donor sequencing depth for presence/absence analyses.

Germline CDR1 reads SGHNT; CDR2 reads YYREEE (reference sequence). The V end lost 0 bases, the J end lost 3 bases, and 5 bases lay between the germline ends. This CDR3 is built from 13 residues. This clone showed up just a few times. Its antigen is currently unknown. Primers included in the PCR were 60 Vbeta and 13 Jbeta primers. The repertoire was sequenced with immunoSEQ multiplex PCR; TCRdb's copy has only in-frame clones and lacks some. The repertoire holds about 92,000 clones, approximately 71% seen once, with roughly 2.7% in the top ten. The source material was PBMCs. The sequence derives from a man aged 50-60 years in good health and CMV-seronegative. The chain carries TRBV5-4 and TRBJ2-3; no reliable D call. CDR3 nucleotides: TGTGCCAGCAGCTTGGCCGGGACAGATACGCAGTATTTT. It specifies CASSLAGTDTQYF.